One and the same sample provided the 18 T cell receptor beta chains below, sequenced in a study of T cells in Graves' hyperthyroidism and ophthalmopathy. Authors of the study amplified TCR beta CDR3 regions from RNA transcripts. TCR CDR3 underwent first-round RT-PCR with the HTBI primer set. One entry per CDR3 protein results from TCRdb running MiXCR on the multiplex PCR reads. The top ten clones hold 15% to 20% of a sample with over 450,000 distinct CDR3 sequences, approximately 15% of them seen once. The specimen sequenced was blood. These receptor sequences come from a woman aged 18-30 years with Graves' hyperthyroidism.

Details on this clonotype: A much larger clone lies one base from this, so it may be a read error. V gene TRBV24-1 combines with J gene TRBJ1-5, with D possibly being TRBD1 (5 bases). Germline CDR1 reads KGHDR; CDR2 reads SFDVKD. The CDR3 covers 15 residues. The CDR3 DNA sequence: TGTGCCACCAGCCGGGACGGGGATAGCAATCGGCCCCAGCATTTT. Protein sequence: CATSRDGDSNRPQHF.

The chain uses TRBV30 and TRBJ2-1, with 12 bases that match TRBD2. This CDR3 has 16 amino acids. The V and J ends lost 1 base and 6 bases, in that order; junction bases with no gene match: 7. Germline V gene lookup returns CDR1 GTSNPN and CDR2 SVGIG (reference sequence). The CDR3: CAWSGLAGGPGNEQFF. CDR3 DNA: TGTGCCTGGAGTGGGCTAGCGGGAGGGCCTGGCAATGAGCAGTTCTTC.

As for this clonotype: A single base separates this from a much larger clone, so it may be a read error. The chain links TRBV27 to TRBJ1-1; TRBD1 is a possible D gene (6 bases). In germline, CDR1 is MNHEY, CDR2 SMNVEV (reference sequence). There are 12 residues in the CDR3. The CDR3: CATLIGGTGAFF. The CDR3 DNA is TGTGCCACCCTCATAGGGGGGACTGGAGCTTTCTTT.

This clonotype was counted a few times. CDR3 nucleotide sequence: TGCAGTGCTGGTGAGCTAGCCAAAAACATTCAGTACTTC. Amino acids: CSAGELAKNIQYF. The chain combines TRBV20-1 with TRBJ2-4; D not certain. Trimming cost V 5 bases and J 0 bases, with 8 bases left between them. The CDR3 contains 13 residues. The germline V gene encodes CDR1 DFQATT and CDR2 SNEGSKA (reference sequence).

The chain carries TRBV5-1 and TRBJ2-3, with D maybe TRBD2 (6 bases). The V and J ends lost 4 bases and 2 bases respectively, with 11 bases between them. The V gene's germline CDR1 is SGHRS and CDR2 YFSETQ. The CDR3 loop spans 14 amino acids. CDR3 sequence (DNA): TGCGCCAGCAGCGAACGGGACTCCACAGATACGCAGTATTTT. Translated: CASSERDSTDTQYF. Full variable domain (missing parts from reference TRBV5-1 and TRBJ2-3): KAGVTQTPRYLIKTRGQQVTLSCSPISGHRSVSWYQQTPGQGLQFLFEYFSETQRNKGNFPGRFSGRQFSNSRSEMNVSTLELGDSALYLCASSERDSTDTQYFGPGTRLTVL.

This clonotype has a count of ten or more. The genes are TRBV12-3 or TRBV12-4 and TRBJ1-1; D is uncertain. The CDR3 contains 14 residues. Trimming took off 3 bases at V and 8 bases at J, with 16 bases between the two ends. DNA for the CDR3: TGTGCCAGCAGTTTCAGTGGCTTGGGGTTGGAAGCTTTCTTT. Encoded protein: CASSFSGLGLEAFF.

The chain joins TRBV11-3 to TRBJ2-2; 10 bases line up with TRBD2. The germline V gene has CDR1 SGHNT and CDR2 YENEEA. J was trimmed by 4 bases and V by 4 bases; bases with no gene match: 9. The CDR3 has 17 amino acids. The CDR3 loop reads CASSSPAGGGATGELFF. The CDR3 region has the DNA TGTGCCAGCAGCTCGCCAGCGGGAGGGGGGGCCACCGGGGAGCTGTTTTTT.

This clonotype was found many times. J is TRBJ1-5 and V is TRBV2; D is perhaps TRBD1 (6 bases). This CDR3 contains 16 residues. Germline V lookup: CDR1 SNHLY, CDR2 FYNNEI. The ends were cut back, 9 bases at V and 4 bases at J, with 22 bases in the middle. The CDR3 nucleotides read TGTGCCAGTCGCATGGGGTACAGGGCGGGAAATCAGCCCCAGCATTTT. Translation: CASRMGYRAGNQPQHF.

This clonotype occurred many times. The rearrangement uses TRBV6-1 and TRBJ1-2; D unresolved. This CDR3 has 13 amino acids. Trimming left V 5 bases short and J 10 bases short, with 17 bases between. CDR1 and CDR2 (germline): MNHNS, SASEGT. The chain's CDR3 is CASSLTSARDYTF. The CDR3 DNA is TGTGCCAGCAGTTTAACGTCCGCTAGGGACTACACCTTC.

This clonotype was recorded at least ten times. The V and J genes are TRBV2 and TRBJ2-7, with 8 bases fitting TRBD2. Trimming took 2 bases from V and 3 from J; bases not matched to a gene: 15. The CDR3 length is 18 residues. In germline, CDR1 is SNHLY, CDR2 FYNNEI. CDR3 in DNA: TGTGCCAGCAGTGAACTGAGGGCTAGCGGGCCCGGAGGCTACGAGCAGTACTTC. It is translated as CASSELRASGPGGYEQYF.

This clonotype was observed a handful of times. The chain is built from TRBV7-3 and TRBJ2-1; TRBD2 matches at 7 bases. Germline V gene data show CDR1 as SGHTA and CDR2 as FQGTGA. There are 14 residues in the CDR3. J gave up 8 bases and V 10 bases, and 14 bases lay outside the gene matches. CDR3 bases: TGTGCCACGTCCACGAGCCGCGGGAGCTATGAGCAGTTCTTC. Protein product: CATSTSRGSYEQFF.

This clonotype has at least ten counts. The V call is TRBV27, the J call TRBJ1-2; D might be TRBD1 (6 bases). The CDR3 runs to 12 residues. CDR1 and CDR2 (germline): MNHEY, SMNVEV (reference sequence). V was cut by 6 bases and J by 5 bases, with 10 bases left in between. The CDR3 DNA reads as TGTGCCAGCAGCTTACAGGGTTATGGCTACACCTTC. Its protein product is CASSLQGYGYTF.

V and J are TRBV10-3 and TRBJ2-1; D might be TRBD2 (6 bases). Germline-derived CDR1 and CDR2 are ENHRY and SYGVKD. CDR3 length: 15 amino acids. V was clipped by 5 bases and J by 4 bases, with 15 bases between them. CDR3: CAISYSGPGYNEQFF. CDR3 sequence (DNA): TGTGCCATCAGTTACAGCGGGCCGGGGTACAATGAGCAGTTCTTC.

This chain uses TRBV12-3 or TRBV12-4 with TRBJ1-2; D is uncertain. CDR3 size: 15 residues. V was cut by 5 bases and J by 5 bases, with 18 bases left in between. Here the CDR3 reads CASSGEVGLRYGYTF. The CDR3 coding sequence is TGTGCCAGCAGTGGCGAGGTGGGGTTACGGTATGGCTACACCTTC.

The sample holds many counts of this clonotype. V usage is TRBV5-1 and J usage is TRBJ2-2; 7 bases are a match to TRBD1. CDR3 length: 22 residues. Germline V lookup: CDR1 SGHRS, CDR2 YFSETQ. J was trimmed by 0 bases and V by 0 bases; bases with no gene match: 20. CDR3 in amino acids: CASSLDSMRQGQVLSNTGELFF. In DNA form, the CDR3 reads TGCGCCAGCAGCTTGGACAGTATGAGACAGGGTCAAGTTTTGTCGAACACCGGGGAGCTGTTTTTT.

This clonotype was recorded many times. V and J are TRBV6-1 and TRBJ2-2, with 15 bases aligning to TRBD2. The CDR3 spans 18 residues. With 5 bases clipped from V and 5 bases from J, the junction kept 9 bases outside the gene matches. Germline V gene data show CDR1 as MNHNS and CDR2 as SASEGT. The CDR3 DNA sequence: TGTGCCAGCAGTTCAATTTCCGGGACTAGCGGGGGGACCGGGGAGCTGTTTTTT. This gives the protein CASSSISGTSGGTGELFF.

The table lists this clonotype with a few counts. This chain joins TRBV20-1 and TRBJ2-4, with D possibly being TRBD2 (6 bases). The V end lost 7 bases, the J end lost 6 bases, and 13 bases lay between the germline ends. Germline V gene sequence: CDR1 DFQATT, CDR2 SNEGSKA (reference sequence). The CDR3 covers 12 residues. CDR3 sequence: CSVSREPNIQYF. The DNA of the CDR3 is TGCAGTGTTTCTCGGGAGCCAAACATTCAGTACTTC.

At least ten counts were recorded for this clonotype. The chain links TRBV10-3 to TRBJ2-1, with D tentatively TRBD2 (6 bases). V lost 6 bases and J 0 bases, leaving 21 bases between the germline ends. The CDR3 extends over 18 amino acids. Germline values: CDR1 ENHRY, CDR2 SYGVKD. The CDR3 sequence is CAIRPRDSRLGSYNEQFF. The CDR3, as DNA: TGTGCCATCAGACCACGGGACTCCCGCCTCGGCTCCTACAATGAGCAGTTCTTC.